This T cell receptor beta chain comes out of a study of patients and donors after allogeneic stem cell transplantation. Trimming cost V 1 base and J 10 bases; bases outside gene matches: 12. The CDR3 runs to 16 residues. Germline assignment: CDR1 MGHRA and CDR2 YSYEKL. TCRdb reprocessed the RT-PCR reads via MiXCR and lists one record per CDR3 protein. The sample shows approximately 410,000 distinct CDR3 sequences, 16% of them seen only once. Source material: blood, either unsorted or a sorted T cell fraction (not recorded which). This receptor was identified in a human donor who was either an allogeneic HSCT recipient or a stem cell or donor lymphocyte infusion donor (not recorded which). It is not recorded whose cells these are; they may come from a transplant donor. The chain recombines TRBV4-1 with TRBJ2-1; 8 bases agree with TRBD2. In nucleotides, the CDR3 is TGCGCCAGCAGCCAAGTCGGTAGCGGGATCAGGATGGAGCAGTTCTTC. Residues: CASSQVGSGIRMEQFF.